This passage covers 19 T cell receptor beta chains from one sample sequenced in a study of T cell responses to AZD1222 COVID-19 vaccine. Generated by immunoSEQ multiplex PCR, the TCRdb table keeps only in-frame clones and is missing some. The table has 80,000 or so clones, 82% seen once. The material sequenced was peripheral blood, taken on day 0 of AZD1222 vaccination. These TCRs come from an adult in good health.

The chain combines TRBV4-2 with TRBJ2-3, with D perhaps TRBD1 (6 bases). The V and J ends lost 3 bases and 1 base respectively, with 8 bases between them. Germline CDR1 is LGHNA and CDR2 is YNFKEQ. CDR3 size: 14 residues. In DNA form, the CDR3 reads TGTGCCAGCAGCCAGGGGGCAGGCACAGATACGCAGTATTTT. This encodes CASSQGAGTDTQYF.

The genes are TRBV14 and TRBJ2-5; a possible D gene is TRBD1 (7 bases). Germline CDR1 SGHDN, CDR2 FVKESK. Trimming took off 1 base at V and 3 bases at J, with 9 bases between the two ends. The CDR3 spans 14 residues. The CDR3 spells CASSQARGEETQYF. The CDR3 nucleotides are TGTGCCAGCAGCCAAGCCAGGGGGGAAGAGACCCAGTACTTC.

In its sample, this clone was seen a few times. This chain uses TRBV5-6 with TRBJ1-3; TRBD1 matches 9 bases. V trimming: 4 bases; J trimming: 4 bases; junction bases outside the gene matches: 12. The CDR3 covers 17 residues. Germline CDR1 reads SGHDT; CDR2 reads YYEEEE. As DNA, the CDR3 is TGTGCCAGCAGCCCCCAGACAGGGGGAATTACAGGAAACACCATATATTTT. Its translation is CASSPQTGGITGNTIYF. Supplemented by reference TRBV5-6 and TRBJ1-3, the full variable domain reads DAGVTQSPTHLIKTRGQQVTLRCSPKSGHDTVSWYQQALGQGPQFIFQYYEEEERQRGNFPDRFSGHQFPNYSSELNVNALLLGDSALYLCASSPQTGGITGNTIYFGEGSWLTVV.

The J gene is TRBJ1-5, the V gene TRBV4-1; no firm D call. The CDR3 is made up of 15 amino acids. The germline gives CDR1 MGHRA, CDR2 YSYEKL. V lost 0 bases, J lost 9 bases, and 15 bases lay in between. CDR3 region: CASSQERMSTRPQHF. The CDR3 DNA reads TGCGCCAGCAGCCAAGAACGGATGTCGACCCGGCCCCAGCATTTT.

V usage is TRBV6-2 or TRBV6-3 and J usage is TRBJ2-1; 10 bases map to TRBD2. CDR1 and CDR2 (germline): MNHEY, SVGEGT. V lost 0 bases and J lost 4; bases outside the gene matches: 3. CDR3 length: 16 residues. The CDR3 nucleotides read TGTGCCAGCAGTTACTCGGGGACTAGCGAATACAATGAGCAGTTCTTC. This translates into CASSYSGTSEYNEQFF.

The chain couples TRBV5-5 to TRBJ1-1, with unresolved D. Germline loops: CDR1 SGHKS, CDR2 YYEKEE (reference sequence). Trimming took 0 bases from V and 1 from J, leaving 7 bases between them. The CDR3 has 14 amino acids. The CDR3 nucleotides are TGTGCCAGCAGCTTGGTCCCTGAGAACACTGAAGCTTTCTTT. Encoded protein: CASSLVPENTEAFF. Full variable domain (outside the CDR3, taken from reference TRBV5-5 and TRBJ1-1): DAGVTQSPTHLIKTRGQQVTLRCSPISGHKSVSWYQQVLGQGPQFIFQYYEKEERGRGNFPDRFSARQFPNYSSELNVNALLLGDSALYLCASSLVPENTEAFFGQGTRLTVV.

The chain links TRBV3-1 (or the pseudogene TRBV3-2) to TRBJ2-3; 9 bases match TRBD2. Germline CDR1 and CDR2: LGHDT and YNNKEL (reference sequence). CDR3 size: 17 residues. Losses at the gene ends were 0 bases for V and 1 base for J; bases not matched to a gene: 5. The CDR3 bases are TGTGCCAGCAGCCAAGAGCCCAGCGGGGGGCGCACAGATACGCAGTATTTT. This codes for CASSQEPSGGRTDTQYF.

The rearrangement joins TRBV3-1 (or the pseudogene TRBV3-2) to TRBJ1-2; D not resolved. V dropped 4 bases and J dropped 4 bases, with 16 bases sitting between them. CDR3 size: 15 residues. The V gene's germline CDR1 is LGHDT and CDR2 YNNKEL (reference sequence). In DNA form, the CDR3 reads TGTGCCAGCAGCCCGTCGGTCAGTCAAGCCTATGGCTACACCTTC. Its protein is CASSPSVSQAYGYTF.

V is TRBV14 and J is TRBJ1-1, with D possibly matching TRBD1 (5 bases). The germline CDR1 and CDR2 sequences are SGHDN and FVKESK. The CDR3 length is 18 residues. Trimming pared 0 bases from V and 0 bases from J, leaving 17 bases between. Here the CDR3 reads CASSQDVRRGEVNTEAFF. CDR3 nucleotides: TGTGCCAGCAGCCAAGATGTCCGTCGAGGGGAAGTGAACACTGAAGCTTTCTTT.

This chain uses TRBV7-8 with TRBJ1-5; 8 bases agree with TRBD1. Germline values: CDR1 SGHVS, CDR2 FQNEAQ. The CDR3 is 15 residues long. The V and J ends lost 5 bases and 0 bases, in that order; junction bases with no gene match: 3. CDR3 sequence reads: CASSPDRASNQPQHF. In DNA form, the CDR3 reads TGTGCCAGCAGCCCGGACAGGGCTAGCAATCAGCCCCAGCATTTT.

V usage is TRBV6-5 and J usage is TRBJ2-7; possible D gene TRBD2, 5 bases. The V gene lost 6 bases and the J gene lost 3 bases, with 15 bases spanning the gap. The germline V gene encodes CDR1 MNHEY and CDR2 SVGAGI. The CDR3 is 14 amino acids. This CDR3 reads CASRPSGGGYEQYF. CDR3 DNA: TGTGCCAGCAGACCAAGCGGCGGTGGCTACGAGCAGTACTTC.

The chain couples TRBV4-3 to TRBJ2-6; D is unclear. The CDR3 contains 16 residues. The V gene lost 1 base and the J gene lost 1 base, with 8 bases spanning the gap. Germline V gives CDR1 LGHNA, CDR2 YSLEER. CDR3 sequence: CASSQVVGSGANVLTF. CDR3 bases: TGCGCCAGCAGCCAAGTAGTAGGGTCTGGGGCCAACGTCCTGACTTTC.

This sequence joins TRBV19 and TRBJ1-5, with TRBD1 matching 8 bases. The V and J ends lost 0 bases and 6 bases, in that order; junction bases with no gene match: 4. The CDR3 length is 15 residues. CDR1 is LNHDA, CDR2 SQIVND, per germline (reference sequence). The CDR3 DNA is TGTGCCAGTAGTATAGAAGACAGGGGAGGTCAGCCCCAGCATTTT. As protein: CASSIEDRGGQPQHF.

This clone was seen only a few times. The rearrangement uses TRBV7-2 and TRBJ2-7, with no clear D. This CDR3 is 11 amino acids long. Germline values: CDR1 SGHTA, CDR2 FQGNSA. Trimming stripped 3 bases from V and 2 bases from J, with 2 bases between. The CDR3 reads CASSFTYEQYF. The DNA of the CDR3 is TGTGCCAGCAGCTTTACCTACGAGCAGTACTTC.

The chain uses TRBV9 and TRBJ2-4, with D perhaps being TRBD1 or TRBD2 (6 bases each). Germline CDR1 SGDLS, CDR2 YYNGEE. V gave up 3 bases and J gave up 9 bases, with 16 bases separating them. There are 14 residues in the CDR3. The CDR3 region is CASSEEGGFGIQYF. CDR3 DNA sequence: TGTGCCAGCAGCGAAGAGGGGGGTTTCGGCATTCAGTACTTC.

The chain has TRBV2 and TRBJ2-4; D unresolved. Between the trimmed V and J ends, which lost 5 bases and 2 bases, there was a span of 16 bases. Germline CDR1 SNHLY, CDR2 FYNNEI. This CDR3 has 16 amino acids. The CDR3 DNA reads as TGTGCCAGCAGTTACAACCGGAGTCCCACCAAAAACATTCAGTACTTC. This translates into CASSYNRSPTKNIQYF. The full variable domain, its missing parts supplied by reference TRBV2 and TRBJ2-4, is EPEVTQTPSHQVTQMGQEVILRCVPISNHLYFYWYRQILGQKVEFLVSFYNNEISEKSEIFDDQFSVERPDGSNFTLKIRSTKLEDSAMYFCASSYNRSPTKNIQYFGAGTRLSVL.

The rearrangement links TRBV3-1 (or the pseudogene TRBV3-2) to TRBJ2-7; 7 bases agree with TRBD2. The length of the CDR3 is 17 residues. The V gene's germline CDR1 is LGHDT and CDR2 YNNKEL (reference sequence). The V gene end was trimmed by 0 bases and the J gene end by 6 bases; junction bases not matched to a gene: 14. CDR3 in DNA: TGTGCCAGCAGCCAAGATTGGGAGGGAATCTCCCCGTCCGAGCAGTACTTC. Its protein product is CASSQDWEGISPSEQYF.

The V and J genes are TRBV28 and TRBJ1-1, with D perhaps matching TRBD1 (5 bases). The CDR3 runs to 15 residues. Germline CDR1 is MDHEN and CDR2 is SYDVKM. Trimming cost V 6 bases and J 4 bases, with 18 bases left between them. The CDR3 bases are TGTGCCAGCAGAGATATGCGGGGGAAGGGCACTGAAGCTTTCTTT. Its translation is CASRDMRGKGTEAFF.

The chain has TRBV14 and TRBJ2-7, with TRBD1 identical over 9 bases. Trimming removed 2 bases from V and 7 bases from J; junction bases left unmatched: 3. Germline lookup yields CDR1 SGHDN and CDR2 FVKESK. CDR3 size: 13 residues. The CDR3 reads CASSQQTGGEQYF. Here the CDR3 DNA reads TGTGCCAGCAGCCAACAGACAGGGGGGGAGCAGTACTTC.